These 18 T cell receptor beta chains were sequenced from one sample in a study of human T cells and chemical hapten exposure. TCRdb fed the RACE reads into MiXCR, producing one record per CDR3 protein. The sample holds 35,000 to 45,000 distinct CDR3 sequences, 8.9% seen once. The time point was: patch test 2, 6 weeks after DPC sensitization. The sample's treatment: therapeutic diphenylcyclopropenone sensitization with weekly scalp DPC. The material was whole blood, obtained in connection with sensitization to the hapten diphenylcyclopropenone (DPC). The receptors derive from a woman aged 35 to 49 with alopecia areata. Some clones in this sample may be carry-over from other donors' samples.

Here the CDR3 reads CASGLAGPTDTQYF. The DNA for the CDR3 is TGTGCCAGCGGACTAGCGGGGCCCACAGATACGCAGTATTTT. V gene TRBV2 combines with J gene TRBJ2-3, with TRBD2 identical over 12 bases. Germline CDR1 is SNHLY and CDR2 is FYNNEI. This CDR3 has 14 residues. The junction had 2 bases not matched to a gene; V was cut back by 8 bases and J by 2 bases. Together with reference TRBV2 and TRBJ2-3, the CDR3 gives the full variable domain: EPEVTQTPSHQVTQMGQEVILRCVPISNHLYFYWYRQILGQKVEFLVSFYNNEISEKSEIFDDQFSVERPDGSNFTLKIRSTKLEDSAMYFCASGLAGPTDTQYFGPGTRLTVL.

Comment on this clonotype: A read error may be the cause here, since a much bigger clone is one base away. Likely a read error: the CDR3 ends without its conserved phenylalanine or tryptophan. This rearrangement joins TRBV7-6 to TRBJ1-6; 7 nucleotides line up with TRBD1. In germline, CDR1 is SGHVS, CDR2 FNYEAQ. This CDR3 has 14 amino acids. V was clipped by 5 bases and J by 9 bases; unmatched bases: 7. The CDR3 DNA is TGTGCCAGCAGCCAGGGGGTTCAGGGTTCACCCCTCCACTTG. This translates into CASSQGVQGSPLHL.

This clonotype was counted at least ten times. The CDR3 loop reads CASSEQGELYEQYF. CDR3 in DNA: TGTGCCAGCAGTGAACAGGGGGAGCTCTACGAGCAGTACTTC. This chain joins TRBV2 and TRBJ2-7; 7 bases map to TRBD1. Trimming cost V 2 bases and J 3 bases; bases outside gene matches: 4. The germline V gene has CDR1 SNHLY and CDR2 FYNNEI. The CDR3 has 14 amino acids.

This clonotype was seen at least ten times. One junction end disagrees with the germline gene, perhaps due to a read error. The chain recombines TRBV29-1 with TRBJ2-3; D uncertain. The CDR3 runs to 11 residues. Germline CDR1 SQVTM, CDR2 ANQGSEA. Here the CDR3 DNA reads TGCAGCCTTGAGGTTGTGGATACGCAGTATTTT. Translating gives CSLEVVDTQYF.

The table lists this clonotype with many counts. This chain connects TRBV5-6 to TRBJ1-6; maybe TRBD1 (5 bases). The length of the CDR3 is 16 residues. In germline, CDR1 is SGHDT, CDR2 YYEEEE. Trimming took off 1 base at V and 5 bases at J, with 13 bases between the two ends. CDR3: CASSLPGHGDNSPLHF. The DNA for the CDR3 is TGTGCCAGCAGCTTGCCTGGACATGGAGATAATTCACCCCTCCACTTT.

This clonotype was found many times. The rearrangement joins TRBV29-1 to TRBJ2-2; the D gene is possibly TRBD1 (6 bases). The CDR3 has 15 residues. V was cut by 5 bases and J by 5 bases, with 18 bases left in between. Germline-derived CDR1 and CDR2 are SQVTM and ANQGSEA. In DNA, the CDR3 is TGCAGCGTTAAACAGGGAAATGGTGAAACCGGGGAGCTGTTTTTT. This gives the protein CSVKQGNGETGELFF.

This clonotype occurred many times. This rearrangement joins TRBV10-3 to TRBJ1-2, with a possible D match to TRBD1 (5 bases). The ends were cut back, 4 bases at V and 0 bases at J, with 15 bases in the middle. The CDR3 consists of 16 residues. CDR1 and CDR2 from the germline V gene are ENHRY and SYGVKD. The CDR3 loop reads CAISGRAGTSNYGYTF. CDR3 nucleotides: TGTGCCATCAGTGGACGGGCGGGGACTTCTAACTATGGCTACACCTTC.

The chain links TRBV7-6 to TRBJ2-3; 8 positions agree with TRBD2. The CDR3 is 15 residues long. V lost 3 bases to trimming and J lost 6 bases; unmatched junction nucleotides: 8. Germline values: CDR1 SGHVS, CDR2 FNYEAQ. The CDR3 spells CASSFGGGFPDTQYF. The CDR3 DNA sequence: TGTGCCAGCAGCTTCGGGGGGGGGTTCCCCGATACGCAGTATTTT.

As DNA, the CDR3 is TGTGCCAGCAGTTCGCACAGCCGTGCAAACTACGAGCAGTACTTC. It translates to CASSSHSRANYEQYF. The chain couples TRBV27 to TRBJ2-7; no definite D call. Trimming removed 4 bases at V and 3 bases at J, with 16 bases between. Germline CDR1 MNHEY, CDR2 SMNVEV (reference sequence). The CDR3 is 15 residues long.

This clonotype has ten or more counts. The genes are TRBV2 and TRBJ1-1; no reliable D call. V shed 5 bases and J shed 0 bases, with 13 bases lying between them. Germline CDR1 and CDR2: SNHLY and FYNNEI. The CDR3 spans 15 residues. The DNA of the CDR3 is TGTGCCAGCAGTTCCAACAGAGTAATGAACACTGAAGCTTTCTTT. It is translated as CASSSNRVMNTEAFF.

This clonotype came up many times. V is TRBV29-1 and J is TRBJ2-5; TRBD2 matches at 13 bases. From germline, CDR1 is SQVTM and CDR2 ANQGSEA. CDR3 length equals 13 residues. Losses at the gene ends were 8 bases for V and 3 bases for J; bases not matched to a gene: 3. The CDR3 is CSSGTSGEETQYF. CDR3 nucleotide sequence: TGCAGCTCCGGGACTAGCGGGGAAGAGACCCAGTACTTC.

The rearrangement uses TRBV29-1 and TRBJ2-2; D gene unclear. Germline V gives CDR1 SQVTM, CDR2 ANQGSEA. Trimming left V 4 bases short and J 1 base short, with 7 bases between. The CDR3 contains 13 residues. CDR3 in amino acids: CSVVGGNTGELFF. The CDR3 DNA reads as TGCAGCGTTGTAGGCGGGAACACCGGGGAGCTGTTTTTT.

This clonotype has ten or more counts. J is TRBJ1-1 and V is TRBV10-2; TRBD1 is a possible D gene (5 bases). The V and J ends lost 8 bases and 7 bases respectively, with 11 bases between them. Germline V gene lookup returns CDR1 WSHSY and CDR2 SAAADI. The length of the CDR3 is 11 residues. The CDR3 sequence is CASGRGNEAFF. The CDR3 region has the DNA TGCGCCAGCGGGCGGGGGAATGAAGCTTTCTTT.

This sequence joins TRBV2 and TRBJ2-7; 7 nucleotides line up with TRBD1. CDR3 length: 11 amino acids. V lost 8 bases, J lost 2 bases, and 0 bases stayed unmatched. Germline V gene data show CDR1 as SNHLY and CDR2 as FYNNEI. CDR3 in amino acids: CASDRAYEQYF. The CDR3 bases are TGTGCCAGCGACAGGGCCTACGAGCAGTACTTC. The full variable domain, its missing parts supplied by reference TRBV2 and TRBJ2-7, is EPEVTQTPSHQVTQMGQEVILRCVPISNHLYFYWYRQILGQKVEFLVSFYNNEISEKSEIFDDQFSVERPDGSNFTLKIRSTKLEDSAMYFCASDRAYEQYFGPGTRLTVT.

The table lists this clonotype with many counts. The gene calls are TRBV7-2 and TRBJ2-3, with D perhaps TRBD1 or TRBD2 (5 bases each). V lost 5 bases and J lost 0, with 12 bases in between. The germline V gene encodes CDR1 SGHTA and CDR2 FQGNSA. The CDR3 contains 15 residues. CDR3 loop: CASSRGTDSTDTQYF. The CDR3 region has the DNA TGTGCCAGCAGCCGTGGGACGGACAGCACAGATACGCAGTATTTT.

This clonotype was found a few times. The CDR3 bases are TGTGCCAGCAGCCAGGTCGTTTCGGACACCTCCAACTACGAGCAGTACTTC. Amino acid sequence: CASSQVVSDTSNYEQYF. V is TRBV7-9 and J is TRBJ2-7, with D perhaps TRBD1 (5 bases). This CDR3 region has 17 residues. V gave up 5 bases and J gave up 3 bases, with 23 bases separating them. CDR1 and CDR2 (germline): SEHNR, FQNEAQ (reference sequence).

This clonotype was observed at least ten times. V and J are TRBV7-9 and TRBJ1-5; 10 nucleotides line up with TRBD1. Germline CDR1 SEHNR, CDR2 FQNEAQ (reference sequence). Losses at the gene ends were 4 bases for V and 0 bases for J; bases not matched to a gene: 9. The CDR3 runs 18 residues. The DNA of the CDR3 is TGTGCCAGCAGCTCCGGACAGGGGGATCAATATAGCAATCAGCCCCAGCATTTT. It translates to CASSSGQGDQYSNQPQHF.

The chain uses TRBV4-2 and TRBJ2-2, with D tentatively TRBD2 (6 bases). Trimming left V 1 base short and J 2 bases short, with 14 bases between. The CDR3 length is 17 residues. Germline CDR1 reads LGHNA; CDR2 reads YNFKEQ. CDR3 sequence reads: CASSQAITGLNTGELFF. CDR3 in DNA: TGTGCCAGCAGCCAAGCTATTACGGGACTCAACACCGGGGAGCTGTTTTTT.